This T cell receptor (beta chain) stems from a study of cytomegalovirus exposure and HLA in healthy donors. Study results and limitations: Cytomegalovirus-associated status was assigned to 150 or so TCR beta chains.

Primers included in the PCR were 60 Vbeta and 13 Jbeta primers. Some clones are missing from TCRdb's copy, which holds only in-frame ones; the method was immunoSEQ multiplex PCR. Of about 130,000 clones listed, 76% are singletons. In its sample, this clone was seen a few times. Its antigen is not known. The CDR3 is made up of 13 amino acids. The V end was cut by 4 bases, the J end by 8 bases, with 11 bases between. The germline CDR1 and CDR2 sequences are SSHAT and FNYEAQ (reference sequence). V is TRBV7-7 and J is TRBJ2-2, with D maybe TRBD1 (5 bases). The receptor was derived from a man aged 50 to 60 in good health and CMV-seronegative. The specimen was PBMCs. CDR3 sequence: CASSSGLLGELFF. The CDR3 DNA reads TGTGCCAGCAGCTCAGGGTTGTTAGGGGAGCTGTTTTTT.